This passage covers 17 T cell receptor beta chains from one sample sequenced in a study of blood T cell repertoires in COVID-19. Assay used: immunoSEQ multiplex PCR; TCRdb lists only in-frame clones, some missing. The sample lists a few hundred thousand clones; roughly 90% were seen once. The sample consisted of PBMCs or T cells enriched from blood (not recorded which). These receptors all come from a woman aged 25 to 45 who had been exposed to COVID-19.

The chain has TRBV18 and TRBJ1-2; D not certain. Germline V gene lookup returns CDR1 KGHSH and CDR2 LQKENI. V lost 4 bases and J 4 bases, leaving 13 bases between the germline ends. The CDR3 length is 14 residues. The CDR3 loop reads CASSLPGESYGYTF. CDR3 sequence (DNA): TGTGCCAGCTCACTCCCGGGAGAATCCTATGGCTACACCTTC.

The chain has TRBV27 and TRBJ2-2; 7 bases fit TRBD1. The CDR3 loop spans 15 amino acids. Trimming took 6 bases from V and 1 from J; bases not matched to a gene: 5. The V gene's germline CDR1 is MNHEY and CDR2 SMNVEV (reference sequence). The CDR3 protein is CASRRQGRNTGELFF. Here the CDR3 DNA reads TGTGCCAGCAGGAGACAGGGAAGGAACACCGGGGAGCTGTTTTTT.

The V and J genes are TRBV19 and TRBJ2-2; 8 bases are shared with TRBD1. Germline-derived CDR1 and CDR2 are LNHDA and SQIVND (reference sequence). The V segment lost 5 bases and the J segment 6 bases; nucleotides outside the gene matches: 8. The CDR3 loop spans 15 amino acids. In DNA, the CDR3 is TGTGCCAGTAGTCGGACAGGGATGGTGGCCGGGGAGCTGTTTTTT. This translates into CASSRTGMVAGELFF.

The V call is TRBV7-3, the J call TRBJ2-2, with TRBD1 identical over 7 bases. With V trimmed by 5 bases and J by 1 base, 4 bases remained unmatched. This CDR3 region has 15 residues. CDR1 and CDR2 (germline): SGHTA, FQGTGA. CDR3 bases: TGTGCCAGCAGCCCTTGGACAGGGAACACCGGGGAGCTGTTTTTT. Encoded protein: CASSPWTGNTGELFF. The whole variable domain, remainder taken from reference TRBV7-3 and TRBJ2-2, is GAGVSQTPSNKVTEKGKYVELRCDPISGHTALYWYRQSLGQGPEFLIYFQGTGAADDSGLPNDRFFAVRPEGSVSTLKIQRTERGDSAVYLCASSPWTGNTGELFFGEGSRLTVL.

The V call is TRBV28, the J call TRBJ1-2; the D gene is possibly TRBD1 (5 bases). Germline CDR1 reads MDHEN; CDR2 reads SYDVKM. This CDR3 has 11 amino acids. V lost 11 bases and J lost 5, with 12 bases in between. CDR3 amino acids: CAAGETYGYTF. DNA for the CDR3: TGTGCCGCGGGGGAGACTTATGGCTACACCTTC.

This clone was found a few times. CDR3 sequence reads: CASSLSGGYEQYF. CDR3 in DNA: TGTGCCAGCAGCCTCTCGGGGGGCTACGAGCAGTACTTC. The chain joins TRBV28 to TRBJ2-7; 7 bases align to TRBD2. CDR1 and CDR2 (germline): MDHEN, SYDVKM. The length of the CDR3 is 13 residues. The ends lost 6 bases at V and 3 bases at J; junction bases unmatched: 5.

The gene calls are TRBV5-1 and TRBJ2-1; D ambiguous. The germline gives CDR1 SGHRS, CDR2 YFSETQ. The V end was cut by 4 bases, the J end by 3 bases, with 5 bases between. The CDR3 length is 12 residues. The chain's CDR3 is CASSPYYNEQFF. CDR3 DNA sequence: TGCGCCAGCAGCCCGTACTACAATGAGCAGTTCTTC. Full variable domain (rest looked up from reference TRBV5-1 and TRBJ2-1): KAGVTQTPRYLIKTRGQQVTLSCSPISGHRSVSWYQQTPGQGLQFLFEYFSETQRNKGNFPGRFSGRQFSNSRSEMNVSTLELGDSALYLCASSPYYNEQFFGPGTRLTVL.

The rearrangement uses TRBV12-5 and TRBJ1-1; D perhaps matches TRBD1 (5 bases). V shed 2 bases and J shed 1 base, with 14 bases lying between them. CDR3 length equals 16 residues. Per germline, CDR1 LGHNT and CDR2 FRNRAP. CDR3: CASGLTGRDRNTEAFF. CDR3 nucleotide sequence: TGTGCTAGTGGTTTGACCGGGAGGGACCGGAACACTGAAGCTTTCTTT.

J is TRBJ2-7 and V is TRBV5-6; 9 positions match TRBD2. This CDR3 is built from 15 residues. Looked up from germline, CDR1 is SGHDT and CDR2 is YYEEEE. The trim removed 2 bases at V and 4 bases at J, leaving 7 bases unmatched. Written as DNA, the CDR3 is TGTGCCAGCAGCTTCGGTAGCGGGAGTACATACGAGCAGTACTTC. It is translated as CASSFGSGSTYEQYF.

This rearrangement joins TRBV6-5 to TRBJ1-2; D might be TRBD1 (6 bases). The CDR3 is made up of 14 amino acids. V dropped 6 bases and J dropped 3 bases, with 14 bases sitting between them. Germline V gene data show CDR1 as MNHEY and CDR2 as SVGAGI. DNA for the CDR3: TGTGCCAGCAGGAGTAGTGGGGGCGACTATGGCTACACCTTC. Its translation: CASRSSGGDYGYTF.

This chain uses TRBV12-5 with TRBJ1-2; 9 nucleotides agree with TRBD1. This CDR3 is 14 amino acids long. Unmatched junction bases numbered 8, after V lost 6 bases and J lost 6 bases. Germline V lookup: CDR1 LGHNT, CDR2 FRNRAP. CDR3: CASGLTGTGHGYTF. Here the CDR3 DNA reads TGTGCTAGTGGCCTAACCGGGACAGGGCATGGCTACACCTTC.

The chain has TRBV7-2 and TRBJ2-1; 8 bases align to TRBD2. The germline V gene encodes CDR1 SGHTA and CDR2 FQGNSA. This CDR3 region has 16 residues. V trimming: 6 bases; J trimming: 2 bases; junction bases outside the gene matches: 9. The CDR3: CASRLPGLGAYNEQFF. The CDR3 bases are TGTGCCAGCAGACTACCGGGACTAGGGGCCTACAATGAGCAGTTCTTC. Full variable domain (remainder filled in from reference TRBV7-2 and TRBJ2-1): GAGVSQSPSNKVTEKGKDVELRCDPISGHTALYWYRQSLGQGLEFLIYFQGNSAPDKSGLPSDRFSAERTGGSVSTLTIQRTQQEDSAVYLCASRLPGLGAYNEQFFGPGTRLTVL.

This chain uses TRBV12-3 or TRBV12-4 with TRBJ1-2; D perhaps matches TRBD1 (5 bases). CDR3 size: 13 residues. V lost 8 bases and J 8 bases, leaving 18 bases between the germline ends. CDR3 sequence reads: CASAPGGVGGYTF. CDR3 DNA sequence: TGTGCCAGCGCCCCCGGGGGGGTCGGCGGCTACACCTTC.

The chain combines TRBV6-5 with TRBJ2-3, with 10 bases aligning to TRBD2. The CDR3 extends over 15 amino acids. Trimming took 5 bases from V and 5 from J; bases not matched to a gene: 7. The V gene's germline CDR1 is MNHEY and CDR2 SVGAGI. CDR3 nucleotides: TGTGCCAGCAGTAAGCCTAGCGGGAGTGTAGATACGCAGTATTTT. Translating it yields CASSKPSGSVDTQYF.

J is TRBJ1-2 and V is TRBV19; TRBD1 might be the D (5 bases). CDR1 is LNHDA and CDR2 is SQIVND in the germline V gene (reference sequence). The CDR3 has 13 residues. Trimming stripped 3 bases from V and 5 bases from J, with 10 bases between. The CDR3 DNA follows: TGTGCCAGTAGTATCGGACAAGGATATGGCTACACCTTC. Its translation is CASSIGQGYGYTF.

The chain combines TRBV7-8 with TRBJ2-5, with TRBD2 matching 14 bases. Germline CDR1 and CDR2: SGHVS and FQNEAQ. The CDR3 runs 21 residues. Trimming cost V 5 bases and J 1 base; bases outside gene matches: 18. The CDR3 reads CASSLRRGLAGGPNTQETQYF. The CDR3 DNA sequence: TGTGCCAGCAGCCTCCGTCGCGGACTAGCGGGAGGCCCAAACACCCAAGAGACCCAGTACTTC.

This clone appeared once. The chain couples TRBV28 to TRBJ1-6; 7 nucleotides line up with TRBD1. This CDR3 region has 16 residues. V lost 8 bases, J lost 3 bases, and 10 bases stayed unmatched. The germline CDR1 and CDR2 sequences are MDHEN and SYDVKM. CDR3 in amino acids: CASRFARQGYNSPLHF. CDR3 in DNA: TGTGCCAGCCGATTCGCGAGACAGGGCTATAATTCACCCCTCCACTTT.